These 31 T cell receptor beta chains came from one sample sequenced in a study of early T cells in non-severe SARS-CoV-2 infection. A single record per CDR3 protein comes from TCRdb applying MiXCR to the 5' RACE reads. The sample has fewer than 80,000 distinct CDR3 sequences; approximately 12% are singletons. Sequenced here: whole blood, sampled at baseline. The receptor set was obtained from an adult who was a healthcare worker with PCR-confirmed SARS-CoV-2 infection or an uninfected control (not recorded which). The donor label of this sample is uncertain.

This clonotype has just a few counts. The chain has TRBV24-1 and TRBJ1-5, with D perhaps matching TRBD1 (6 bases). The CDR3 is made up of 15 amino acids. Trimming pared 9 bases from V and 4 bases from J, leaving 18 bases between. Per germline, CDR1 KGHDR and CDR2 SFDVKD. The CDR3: CATGGDGTLNQPQHF. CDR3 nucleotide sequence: TGTGCCACCGGGGGAGACGGGACACTGAATCAGCCCCAGCATTTT.

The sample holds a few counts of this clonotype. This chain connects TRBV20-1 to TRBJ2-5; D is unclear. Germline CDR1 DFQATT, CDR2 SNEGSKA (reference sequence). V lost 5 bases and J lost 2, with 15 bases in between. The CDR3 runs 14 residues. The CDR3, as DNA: TGCAGTGCTCGACGTTGGGTGGCACAAGAGACCCAGTACTTC. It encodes CSARRWVAQETQYF.

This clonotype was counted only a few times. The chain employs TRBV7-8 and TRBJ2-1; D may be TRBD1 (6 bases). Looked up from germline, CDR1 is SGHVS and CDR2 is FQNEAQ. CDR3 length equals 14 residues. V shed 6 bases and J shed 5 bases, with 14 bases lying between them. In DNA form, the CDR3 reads TGTGCCAGCAGAGATAGGACAGTCGACAATGAGCAGTTCTTC. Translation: CASRDRTVDNEQFF.

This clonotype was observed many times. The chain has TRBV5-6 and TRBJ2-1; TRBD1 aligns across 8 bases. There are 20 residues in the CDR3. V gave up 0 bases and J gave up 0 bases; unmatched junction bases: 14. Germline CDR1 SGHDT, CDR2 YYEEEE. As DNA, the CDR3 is TGTGCCAGCAGCTTGGGACCCCGGGACAGGAGGATTTTCTCCTACAATGAGCAGTTCTTC. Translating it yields CASSLGPRDRRIFSYNEQFF. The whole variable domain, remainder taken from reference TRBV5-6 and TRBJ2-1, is DAGVTQSPTHLIKTRGQQVTLRCSPKSGHDTVSWYQQALGQGPQFIFQYYEEEERQRGNFPDRFSGHQFPNYSSELNVNALLLGDSALYLCASSLGPRDRRIFSYNEQFFGPGTRLTVL.

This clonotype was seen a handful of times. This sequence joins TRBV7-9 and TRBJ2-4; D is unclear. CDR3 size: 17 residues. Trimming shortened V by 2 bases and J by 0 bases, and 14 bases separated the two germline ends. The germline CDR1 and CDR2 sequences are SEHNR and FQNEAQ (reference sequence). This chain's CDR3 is CASSLPPSALAKNIQYF. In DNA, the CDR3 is TGTGCCAGCAGCTTACCCCCCTCGGCTCTAGCCAAAAACATTCAGTACTTC.

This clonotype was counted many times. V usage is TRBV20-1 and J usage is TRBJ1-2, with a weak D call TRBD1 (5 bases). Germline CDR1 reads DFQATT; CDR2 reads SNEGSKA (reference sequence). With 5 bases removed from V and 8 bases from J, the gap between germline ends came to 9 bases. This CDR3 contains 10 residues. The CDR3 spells CSAYSGGYTF. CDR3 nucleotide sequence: TGCAGTGCTTATTCAGGGGGCTACACCTTC.

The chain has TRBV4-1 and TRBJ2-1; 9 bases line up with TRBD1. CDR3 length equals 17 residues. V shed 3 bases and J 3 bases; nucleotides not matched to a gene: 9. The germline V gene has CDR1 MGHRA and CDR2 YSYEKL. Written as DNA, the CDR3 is TGCGCCAGCAGCCACCCCCCCGGACAGGGGAACTACAATGAGCAGTTCTTC. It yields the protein CASSHPPGQGNYNEQFF.

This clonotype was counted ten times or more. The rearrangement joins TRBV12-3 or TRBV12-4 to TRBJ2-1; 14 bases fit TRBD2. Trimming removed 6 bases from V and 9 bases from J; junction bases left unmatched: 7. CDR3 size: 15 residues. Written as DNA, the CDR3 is TGTGCCAGCAGCATGACTAGCGGGGGGGCCTTTGAGCAGTTCTTC. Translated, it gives CASSMTSGGAFEQFF.

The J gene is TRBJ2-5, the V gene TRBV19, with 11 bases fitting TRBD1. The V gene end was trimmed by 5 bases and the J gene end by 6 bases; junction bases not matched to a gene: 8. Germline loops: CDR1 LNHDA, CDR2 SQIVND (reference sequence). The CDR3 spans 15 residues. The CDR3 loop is CASSRDRGGLKTQYF. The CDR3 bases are TGTGCCAGTAGTCGGGACAGGGGGGGTTTGAAGACCCAGTACTTC.

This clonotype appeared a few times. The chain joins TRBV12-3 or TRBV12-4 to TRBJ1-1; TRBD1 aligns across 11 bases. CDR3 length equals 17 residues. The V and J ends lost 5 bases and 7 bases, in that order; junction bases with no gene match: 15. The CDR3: CASSNLGQGAGSVEAFF. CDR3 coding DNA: TGTGCCAGCAGTAACCTTGGACAGGGGGCAGGATCGGTTGAAGCTTTCTTT.

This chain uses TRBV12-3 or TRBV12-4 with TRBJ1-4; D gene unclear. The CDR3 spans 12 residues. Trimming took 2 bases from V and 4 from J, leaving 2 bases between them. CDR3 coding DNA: TGTGCCAGCAGTTTAAATAATGAAAAACTGTTTTTT. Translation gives CASSLNNEKLFF.

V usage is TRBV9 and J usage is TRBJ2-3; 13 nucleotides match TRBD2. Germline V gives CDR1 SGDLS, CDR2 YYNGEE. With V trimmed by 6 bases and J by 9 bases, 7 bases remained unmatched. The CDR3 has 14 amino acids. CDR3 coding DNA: TGTGCCAGCACCCTTGGGACTAGCGGGGAGACGCAGTATTTT. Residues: CASTLGTSGETQYF.

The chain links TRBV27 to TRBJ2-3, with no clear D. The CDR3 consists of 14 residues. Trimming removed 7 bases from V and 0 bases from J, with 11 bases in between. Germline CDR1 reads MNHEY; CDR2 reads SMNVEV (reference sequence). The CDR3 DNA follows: TGTGCCAGCATGGAACTCCATAGCACAGATACGCAGTATTTT. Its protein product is CASMELHSTDTQYF.

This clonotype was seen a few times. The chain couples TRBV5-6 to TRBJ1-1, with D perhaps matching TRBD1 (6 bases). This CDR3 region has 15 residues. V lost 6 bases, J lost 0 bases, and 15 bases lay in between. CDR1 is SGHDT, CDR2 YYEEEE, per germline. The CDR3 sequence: CASTMTGTLNTEAFF. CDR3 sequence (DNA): TGTGCCAGCACCATGACCGGGACACTGAACACTGAAGCTTTCTTT.

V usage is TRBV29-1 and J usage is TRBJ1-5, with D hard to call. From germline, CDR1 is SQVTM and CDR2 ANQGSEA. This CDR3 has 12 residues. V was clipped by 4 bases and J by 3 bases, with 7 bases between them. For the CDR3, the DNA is TGCAGCGTTGCAGGACCCAATCAGCCCCAGCATTTT. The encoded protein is CSVAGPNQPQHF. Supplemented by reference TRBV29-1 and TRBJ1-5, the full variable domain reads SAVISQKPSRDICQRGTSLTIQCQVDSQVTMMFWYRQQPGQSLTLIATANQGSEATYESGFVIDKFPISRPNLTFSTLTVSNMSPEDSSIYLCSVAGPNQPQHFGDGTRLSIL.

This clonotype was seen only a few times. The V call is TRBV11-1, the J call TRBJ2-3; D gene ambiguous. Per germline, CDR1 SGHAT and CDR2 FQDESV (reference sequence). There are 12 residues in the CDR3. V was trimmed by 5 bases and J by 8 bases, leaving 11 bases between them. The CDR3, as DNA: TGTGCCAGCAGCCTAGACTTTGGTACGCAGTATTTT. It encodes CASSLDFGTQYF.

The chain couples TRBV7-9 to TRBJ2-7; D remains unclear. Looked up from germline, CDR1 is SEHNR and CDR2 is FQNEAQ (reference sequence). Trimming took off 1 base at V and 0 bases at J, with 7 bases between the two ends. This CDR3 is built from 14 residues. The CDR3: CASSLGPNSYEQYV. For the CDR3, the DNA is TGTGCCAGCAGCTTAGGGCCGAACTCCTACGAGCAGTACGTC.

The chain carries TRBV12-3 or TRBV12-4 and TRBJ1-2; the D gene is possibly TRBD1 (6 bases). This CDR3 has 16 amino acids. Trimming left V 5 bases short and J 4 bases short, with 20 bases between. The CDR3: CASSPRGVGGIYGYTF. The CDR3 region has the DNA TGTGCCAGCAGTCCCCGCGGGGTAGGGGGGATCTATGGCTACACCTTC.

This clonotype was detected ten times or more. This CDR3 reads CASSTQGVEQYV. For the CDR3, the DNA is TGTGCCAGCAGTACACAGGGGGTCGAGCAGTACGTC. The chain links TRBV28 to TRBJ2-7, with 8 bases matching TRBD1. Germline values: CDR1 MDHEN, CDR2 SYDVKM. J gave up 6 bases and V 5 bases, and 3 bases lay outside the gene matches. The CDR3 length is 12 residues.

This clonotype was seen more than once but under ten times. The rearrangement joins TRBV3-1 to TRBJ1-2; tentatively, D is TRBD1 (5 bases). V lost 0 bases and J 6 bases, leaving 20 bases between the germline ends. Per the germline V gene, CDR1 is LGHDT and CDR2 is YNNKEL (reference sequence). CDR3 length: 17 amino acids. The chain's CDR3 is CASSQEYEGESIDGYTF. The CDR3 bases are TGTGCCAGCAGCCAAGAATACGAAGGGGAAAGTATCGATGGCTACACCTTC. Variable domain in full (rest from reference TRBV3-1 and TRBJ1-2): DTAVSQTPKYLVTQMGNDKSIKCEQNLGHDTMYWYKQDSKKFLKIMFSYNNKELIINETVPNRFSPKSPDKAHLNLHINSLELGDSAVYFCASSQEYEGESIDGYTFGSGTRLTVV.

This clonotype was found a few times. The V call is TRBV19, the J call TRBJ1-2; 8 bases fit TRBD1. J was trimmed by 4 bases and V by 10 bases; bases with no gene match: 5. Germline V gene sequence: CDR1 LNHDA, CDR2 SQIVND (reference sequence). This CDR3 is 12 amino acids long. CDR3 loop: CATRTGGYGYTF. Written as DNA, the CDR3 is TGTGCCACACGCACAGGGGGCTATGGCTACACCTTC.

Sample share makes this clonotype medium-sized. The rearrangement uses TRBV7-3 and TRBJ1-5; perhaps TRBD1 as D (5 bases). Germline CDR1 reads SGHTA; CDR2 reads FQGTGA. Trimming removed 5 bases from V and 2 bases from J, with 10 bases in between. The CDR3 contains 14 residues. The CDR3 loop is CASSPGGGNQPQHF. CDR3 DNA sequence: TGTGCCAGCAGCCCGGGAGGGGGCAATCAGCCCCAGCATTTT.

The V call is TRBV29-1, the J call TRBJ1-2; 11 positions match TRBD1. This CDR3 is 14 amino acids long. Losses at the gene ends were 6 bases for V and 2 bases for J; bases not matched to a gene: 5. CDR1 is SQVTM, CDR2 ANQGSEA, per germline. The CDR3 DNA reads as TGCAGCGTAGGACAGGGGGCTTTAAACTATGGCTACACCTTC. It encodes CSVGQGALNYGYTF. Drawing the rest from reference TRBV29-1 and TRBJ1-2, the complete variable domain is SAVISQKPSRDICQRGTSLTIQCQVDSQVTMMFWYRQQPGQSLTLIATANQGSEATYESGFVIDKFPISRPNLTFSTLTVSNMSPEDSSIYLCSVGQGALNYGYTFGSGTRLTVV.

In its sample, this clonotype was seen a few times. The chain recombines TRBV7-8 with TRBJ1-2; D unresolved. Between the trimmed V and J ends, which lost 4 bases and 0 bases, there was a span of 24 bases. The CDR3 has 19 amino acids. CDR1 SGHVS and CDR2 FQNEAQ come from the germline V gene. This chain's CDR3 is CASSSWHRVPQTANYGYTF. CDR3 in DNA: TGTGCCAGCAGCTCGTGGCACCGGGTCCCACAAACTGCTAACTATGGCTACACCTTC.

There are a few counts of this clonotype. The CDR3 region is CASNGGMRDTQYF. As DNA, the CDR3 is TGTGCCAGCAACGGGGGGATGCGGGATACGCAGTATTTT. This chain connects TRBV6-1 to TRBJ2-3, with 7 bases matching TRBD2. Germline trimming cut 7 bases from V and 6 bases from J; bases unmatched to any gene: 7. The CDR3 has 13 amino acids. Germline V gene data show CDR1 as MNHNS and CDR2 as SASEGT.

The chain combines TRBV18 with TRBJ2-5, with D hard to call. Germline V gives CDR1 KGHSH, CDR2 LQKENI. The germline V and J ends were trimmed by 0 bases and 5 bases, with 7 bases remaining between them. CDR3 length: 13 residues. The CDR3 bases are TGTGCCAGCTCACCACCATCCACTGAGACCCAGTACTTC. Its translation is CASSPPSTETQYF. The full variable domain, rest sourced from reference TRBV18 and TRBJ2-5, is NAGVMQNPRHLVRRRGQEARLRCSPMKGHSHVYWYRQLPEEGLKFMVYLQKENIIDESGMPKERFSAEFPKEGPSILRIQQVVRGDSAAYFCASSPPSTETQYFGPGTRLLVL.

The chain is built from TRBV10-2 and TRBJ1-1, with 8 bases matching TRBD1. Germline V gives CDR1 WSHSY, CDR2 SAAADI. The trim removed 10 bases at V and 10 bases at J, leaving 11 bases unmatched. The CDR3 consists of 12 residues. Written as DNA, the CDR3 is TGCGCCACGCTCGATGGGACAGGAGGAGCTTTCTTT. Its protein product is CATLDGTGGAFF.

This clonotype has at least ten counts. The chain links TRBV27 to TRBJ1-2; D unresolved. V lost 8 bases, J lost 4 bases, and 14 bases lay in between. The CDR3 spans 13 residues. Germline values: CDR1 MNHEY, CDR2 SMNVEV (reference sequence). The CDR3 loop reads CASGRGIGYGYTF. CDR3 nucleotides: TGTGCCAGCGGACGTGGGATCGGCTATGGCTACACCTTC.

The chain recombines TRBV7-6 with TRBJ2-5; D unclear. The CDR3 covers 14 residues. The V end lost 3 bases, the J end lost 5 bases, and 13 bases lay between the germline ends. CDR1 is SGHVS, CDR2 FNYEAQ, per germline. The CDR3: CASSLSGEKETQYF. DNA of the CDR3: TGTGCCAGCAGCTTGTCTGGGGAAAAGGAGACCCAGTACTTC.

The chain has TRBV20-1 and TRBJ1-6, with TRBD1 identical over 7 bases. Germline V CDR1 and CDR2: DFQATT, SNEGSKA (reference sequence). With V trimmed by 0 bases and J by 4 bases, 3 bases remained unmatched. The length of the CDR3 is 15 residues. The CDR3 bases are TGCAGTGCTAGAGAAGGACAGGCTTATAATTCACCCCTCCACTTT. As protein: CSAREGQAYNSPLHF.

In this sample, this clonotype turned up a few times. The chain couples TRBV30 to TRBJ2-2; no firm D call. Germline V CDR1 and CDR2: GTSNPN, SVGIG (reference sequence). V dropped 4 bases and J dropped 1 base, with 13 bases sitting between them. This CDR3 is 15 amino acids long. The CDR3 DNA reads TGTGCCTGGAACGGGCAGGATATGAACACCGGGGAGCTGTTTTTT. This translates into CAWNGQDMNTGELFF.